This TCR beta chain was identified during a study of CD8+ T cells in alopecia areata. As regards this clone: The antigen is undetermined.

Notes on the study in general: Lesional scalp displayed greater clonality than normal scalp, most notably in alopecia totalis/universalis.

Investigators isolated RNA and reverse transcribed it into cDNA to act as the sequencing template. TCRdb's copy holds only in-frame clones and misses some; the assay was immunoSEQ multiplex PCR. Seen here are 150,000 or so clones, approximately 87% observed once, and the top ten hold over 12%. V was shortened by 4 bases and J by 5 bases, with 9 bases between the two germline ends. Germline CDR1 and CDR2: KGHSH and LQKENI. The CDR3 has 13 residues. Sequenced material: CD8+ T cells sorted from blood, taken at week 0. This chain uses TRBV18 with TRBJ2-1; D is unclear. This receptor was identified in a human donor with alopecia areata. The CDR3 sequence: CASSHAGDNEQFF. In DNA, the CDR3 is TGTGCCAGCTCACACGCAGGTGACAATGAGCAGTTCTTC.